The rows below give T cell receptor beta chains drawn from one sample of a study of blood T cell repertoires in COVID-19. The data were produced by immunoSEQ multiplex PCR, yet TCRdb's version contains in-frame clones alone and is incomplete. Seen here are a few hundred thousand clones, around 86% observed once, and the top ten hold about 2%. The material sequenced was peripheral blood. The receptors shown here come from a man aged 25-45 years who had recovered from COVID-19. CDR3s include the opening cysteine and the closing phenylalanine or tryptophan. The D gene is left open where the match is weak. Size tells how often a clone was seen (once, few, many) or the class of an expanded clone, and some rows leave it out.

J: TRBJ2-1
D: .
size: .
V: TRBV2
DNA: TGTGCCAGCAGCGCGCGACTAGAGGTCAATGAGCAGTTCTTC
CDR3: CASSARLEVNEQFF

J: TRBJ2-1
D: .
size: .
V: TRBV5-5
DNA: TGTGCCAGCAGGGTCAGGGGATGGTCCTACAATGAGCAGTTCTTC
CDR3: CASRVRGWSYNEQFF

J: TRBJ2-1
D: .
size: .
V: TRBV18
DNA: TGTGCCAGCTCACCAACGGGGGTCAATGAGCAGTTCTTC
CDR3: CASSPTGVNEQFF

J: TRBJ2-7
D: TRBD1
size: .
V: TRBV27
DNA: TGTGCCAGCTCAGGGGGCCTCTACGAGCAGTACTTC
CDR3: CASSGGLYEQYF

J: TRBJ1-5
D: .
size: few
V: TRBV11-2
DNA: TGTGCCAGCAGCGAAGGCTGGAGGCAGCCCCAGCATTTT
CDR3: CASSEGWRQPQHF

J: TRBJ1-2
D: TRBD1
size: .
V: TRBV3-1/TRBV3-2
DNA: TGTGCCAGCAGTTCTGGACAGGGAGGTAATGGCTACACCTTC
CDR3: CASSSGQGGNGYTF

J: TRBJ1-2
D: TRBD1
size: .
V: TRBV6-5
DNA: TGTGCCAGCAGTTACCTCCGGACAGGAGGGAGCTATGGCTACACCTTC
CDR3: CASSYLRTGGSYGYTF

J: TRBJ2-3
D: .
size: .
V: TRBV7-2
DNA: TGTGCCAGCACTCGGGACTCTTCAGATACGCAGTATTTT
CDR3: CASTRDSSDTQYF

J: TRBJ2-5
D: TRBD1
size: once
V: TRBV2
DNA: TGTGCCAGCAGTGAACCAGGGGGCGAGACCCAGTACTTC
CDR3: CASSEPGGETQYF

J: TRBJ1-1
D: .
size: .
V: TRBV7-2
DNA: TGTGCCAGCAGTCAACTAGGGTTTCCTTTTGGGTCTGAAGCTTTCTTT
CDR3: CASSQLGFPFGSEAFF

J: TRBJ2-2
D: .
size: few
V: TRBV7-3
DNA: TGTGCCAGCAGCCCCCGTGGTGGGGCGAGGACCGGGGAGCTGTTTTTT
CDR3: CASSPRGGARTGELFF

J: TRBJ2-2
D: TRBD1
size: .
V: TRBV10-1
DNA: TGCGCCAGCAGCCGGGACAGGGGAACCGGGGAGCTGTTTTTT
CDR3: CASSRDRGTGELFF

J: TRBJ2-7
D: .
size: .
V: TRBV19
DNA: TGTGCCAGTAGTACTCAGTGGTTTAGCCACGAGCAGTACTTC
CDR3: CASSTQWFSHEQYF

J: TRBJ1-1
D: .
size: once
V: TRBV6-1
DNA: TGTGCCAGCAGTGATCAGCGGGGGGCGTACACTGAAGCTTTCTTT
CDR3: CASSDQRGAYTEAFF

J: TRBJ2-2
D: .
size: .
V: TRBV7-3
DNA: TGTGCCAGCAGCCGGGATCCGAACACCGGGGAGCTGTTTTTT
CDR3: CASSRDPNTGELFF

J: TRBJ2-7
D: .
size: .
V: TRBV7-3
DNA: TGTGCCAGCAGCTTATCCCCGGGCGGGGAGCAGTACTTC
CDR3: CASSLSPGGEQYF

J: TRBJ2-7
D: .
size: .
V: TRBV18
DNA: TGTGCCAGCTCACCGTCACAGGGTAACGAGCAGTACTTC
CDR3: CASSPSQGNEQYF

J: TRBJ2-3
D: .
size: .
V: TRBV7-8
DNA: TGTGCCAGCACTGGGCGCAGGGGCAGGGATACGCAGTATTTT
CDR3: CASTGRRGRDTQYF

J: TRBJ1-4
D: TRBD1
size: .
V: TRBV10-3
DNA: TGTGCCATCAGGAGTTCGGCCGGGACAGTGTTTTTT
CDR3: CAIRSSAGTVFF

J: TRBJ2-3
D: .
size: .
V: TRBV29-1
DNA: TGCAGCGCGGACATTAATCAGTATTTT
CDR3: CSADINQYF

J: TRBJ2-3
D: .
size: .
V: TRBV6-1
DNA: TGTGCCAGCAGTGATAAGGGACAACAGTATTTT
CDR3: CASSDKGQQYF

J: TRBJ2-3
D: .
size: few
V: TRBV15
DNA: TGTGCCACCAGCAGAGATGGCGGGGCTAGCACAGATACGCAGTATTTT
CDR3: CATSRDGGASTDTQYF

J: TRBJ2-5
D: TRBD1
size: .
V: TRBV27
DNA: TGTGCCAGCAGTGCGACCGGGACAGGGGCAGAGACCCAGTACTTC
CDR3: CASSATGTGAETQYF

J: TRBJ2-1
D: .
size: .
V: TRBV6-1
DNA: TGTGCCAGCAGTGAAGAAGAGAAGGGGGGGGTAAGTGAGCAGTTCTTC
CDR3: CASSEEEKGGVSEQFF

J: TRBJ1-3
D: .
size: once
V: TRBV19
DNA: TGTGCCAGTCGTCGAGGGGGAATGGCTGGAAACACCATATATTTT
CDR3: CASRRGGMAGNTIYF

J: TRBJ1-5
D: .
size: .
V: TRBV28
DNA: TGTGCCAGCAGGGCAAGCAATCAGCCCCAGCATTTT
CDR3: CASRASNQPQHF

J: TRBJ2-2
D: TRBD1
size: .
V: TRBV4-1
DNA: TGCGCCAGCAGTCGTAGGGGGACAGGGGAAGACACCGGGGAGCTGTTTTTT
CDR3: CASSRRGTGEDTGELFF

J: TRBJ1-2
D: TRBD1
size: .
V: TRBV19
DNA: TGTGCCAGTAGTATAGAGGGACAGAACTCCTATGGCTACACCTTC
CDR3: CASSIEGQNSYGYTF

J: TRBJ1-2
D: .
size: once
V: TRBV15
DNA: TGTGCCACCAGCAGAGATTTGAGGGATTATGGCTACACCTTC
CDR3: CATSRDLRDYGYTF

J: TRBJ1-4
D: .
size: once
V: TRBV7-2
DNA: TGTGCCAGCAGCTTAGACCAGGGTGGTGAAAAACTGTTTTTT
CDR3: CASSLDQGGEKLFF

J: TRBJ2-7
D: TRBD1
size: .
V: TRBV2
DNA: TGTGCCAGCAGTGGGAAGGAGGACAGGGACTACGAGCAGTACTTC
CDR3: CASSGKEDRDYEQYF

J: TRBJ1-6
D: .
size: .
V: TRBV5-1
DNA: TGCGCCAGCAGATCCGGACAGCCCGTTGGGTCACCCCTCCACTTT
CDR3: CASRSGQPVGSPLHF

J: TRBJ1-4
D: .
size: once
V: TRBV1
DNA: TGCACCAGCAGCCACTTCCACCCCGGGACAGAAGAAAAACTGTTTTTT
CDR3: CTSSHFHPGTEEKLFF

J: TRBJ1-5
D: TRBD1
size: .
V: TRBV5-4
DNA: TGTGCCAGCAGCCCGGGGACAGGGGATCAGCCCCAGCATTTT
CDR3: CASSPGTGDQPQHF

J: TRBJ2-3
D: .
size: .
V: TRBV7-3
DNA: TGTGCCAGCAGCTCGGACAGTTACACAGATACGCAGTATTTT
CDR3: CASSSDSYTDTQYF

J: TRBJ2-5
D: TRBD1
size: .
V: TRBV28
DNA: TGTGCCAGCAGCCGACAGGGTTGGGAGACCCAGTACTTC
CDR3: CASSRQGWETQYF

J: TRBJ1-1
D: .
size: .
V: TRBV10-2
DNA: TGCGCCAGCAGTGAGTCGCCGGACACTGAAGCTTTCTTT
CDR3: CASSESPDTEAFF

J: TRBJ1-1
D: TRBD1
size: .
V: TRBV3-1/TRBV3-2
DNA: TGTGCCAGCAGCCAAGGCGGGACGGACAGGCGGAACACTGAAGCTTTCTTT
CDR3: CASSQGGTDRRNTEAFF

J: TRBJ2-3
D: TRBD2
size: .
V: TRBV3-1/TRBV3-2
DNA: TGTGCCAGCAGCCAAGCGACGGGGGGGATGGATACGCAGTATTTT
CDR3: CASSQATGGMDTQYF

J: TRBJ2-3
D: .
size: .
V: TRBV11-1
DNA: TGTGCCAGCAGCCCGGACAGAGTTAGCACAGATACGCAGTATTTT
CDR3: CASSPDRVSTDTQYF

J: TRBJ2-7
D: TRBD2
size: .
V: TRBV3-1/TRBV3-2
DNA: TGTGCCAGCAGCCAGATGAGCGGGGGAGGTGAGCAGTACTTC
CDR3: CASSQMSGGGEQYF

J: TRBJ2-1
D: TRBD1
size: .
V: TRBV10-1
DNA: TGCGCCAGCAGTAAGGGGGACAGCTACAATGAGCAGTTCTTC
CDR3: CASSKGDSYNEQFF

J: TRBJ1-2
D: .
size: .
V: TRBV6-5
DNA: TGTGCCAGCAGTTACTCTGTACAGGGCTATGGCTACACCTTC
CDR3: CASSYSVQGYGYTF

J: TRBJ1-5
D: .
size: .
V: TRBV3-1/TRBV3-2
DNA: TGTGCCAGCAGCCTTTTAAATCAGCCCCAGCATTTT
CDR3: CASSLLNQPQHF

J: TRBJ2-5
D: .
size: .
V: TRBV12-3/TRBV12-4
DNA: TGTGCCAGCAGTTTGCAGGTTATGGAGACCCAGTACTTC
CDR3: CASSLQVMETQYF

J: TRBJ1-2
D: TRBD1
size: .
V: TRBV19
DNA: TGTGCCAGTAAGGAGACAGGGGAATTTGGATATGGCTACACCTTC
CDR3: CASKETGEFGYGYTF

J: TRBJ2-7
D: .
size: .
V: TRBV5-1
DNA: TGCGCCAGCAGCTTTAGGACAGATAATCCCTACGAGCAGTACTTC
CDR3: CASSFRTDNPYEQYF